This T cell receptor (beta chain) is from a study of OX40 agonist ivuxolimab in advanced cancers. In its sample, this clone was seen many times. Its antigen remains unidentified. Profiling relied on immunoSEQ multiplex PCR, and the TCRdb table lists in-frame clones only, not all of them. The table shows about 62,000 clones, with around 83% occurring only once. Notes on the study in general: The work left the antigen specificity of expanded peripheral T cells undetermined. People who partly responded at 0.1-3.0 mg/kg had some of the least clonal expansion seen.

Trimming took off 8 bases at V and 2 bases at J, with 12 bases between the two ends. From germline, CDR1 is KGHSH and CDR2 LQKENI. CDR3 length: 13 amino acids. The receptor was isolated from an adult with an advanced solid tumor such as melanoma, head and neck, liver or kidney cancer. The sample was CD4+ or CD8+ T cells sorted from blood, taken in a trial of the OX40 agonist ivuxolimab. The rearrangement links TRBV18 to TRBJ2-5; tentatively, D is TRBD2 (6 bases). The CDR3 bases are TGTGCCAGCGCCCGGGACTCGCAAGAGACCCAGTACTTC. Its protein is CASARDSQETQYF.